The source of this T cell receptor (beta chain) is a study of T cell responses to AZD1222 COVID-19 vaccine. Germline V gives CDR1 LNHDA, CDR2 SQIVND (reference sequence). V lost 5 bases, J lost 9 bases, and 10 bases stayed unmatched. This CDR3 spans 14 amino acids. The protocol was immunoSEQ multiplex PCR, while the TCRdb copy is restricted to in-frame clones and leaves out a portion. The sample comprises about 100,000 clones, about nine tenths of which are singletons, and around 2% rests with the top ten. Broader study findings: Vaccination with two AZD1222 doses was followed by a rise in Spike-specific TCR breadth and depth. There were vaccine-associated CD4 TCRs across spike, dominant at 160-218 and 743-854. Possibly, clonal diversity was underestimated; donors were largely white British and included more females. In the spike-specific TCR repertoire, nearly half reportedly target unmutated variant regions.

As for this clone: The antigen is undetermined.

The sequence was obtained from an adult in good health. The sample was peripheral blood, taken on day 0 of AZD1222 vaccination. V and J are TRBV19 and TRBJ2-1; TRBD2 aligns across 7 bases. The CDR3 loop reads CASSLYPGRPEQFF. The CDR3 DNA sequence: TGTGCCAGTAGTTTATATCCCGGGAGGCCTGAGCAGTTCTTC.